This T cell receptor (beta chain) was sequenced for a study of blood T cell repertoires in COVID-19. Across the study: The study drew acute and convalescent COVID-19 samples from the United States, Italy and Spain.

How the authors handled the data: Reference gene primer amplification yielded estimated nucleated cell counts. The method was immunoSEQ multiplex PCR; TCRdb's version includes in-frame clones alone and lacks a portion of them. V and J calls and clone size come straight from that table; D and trimming were deduced from the DNA. The table lists about 270,000 clones, 80% to 90% of them singletons. The CDR3 is 17 residues long. The V gene's germline CDR1 is SGHRS and CDR2 YFSETQ. The J segment lost 10 bases and the V segment lost 0 bases, leaving 11 bases of the junction unmatched. Participants, 18 to 89 years old, spanned around 25 US areas. Assignments of participants to cohorts depended upon their own reported clinical history. This clone was observed a single time.

The chain has TRBV5-1 and TRBJ1-6; 9 bases match TRBD1. The clonotype comes from a woman aged 18 to 35 who had recovered from COVID-19. The source material was PBMCs or T cells enriched from blood (not recorded which). CDR3 residues: CASSLGLQGARSSPLHF. The CDR3 DNA reads TGCGCCAGCAGCTTGGGCTTACAGGGGGCCCGGTCGTCACCCCTCCACTTT.